A single sample is the source of the 17 T cell receptor beta chains below, sequenced in a study of cytomegalovirus exposure and HLA in healthy donors (dated by TCRdb to between 2016 and 2019). The protocol used for the library was the immunoSEQ multiplex PCR assay. A mixture of 60 forward primers for TCR Vbeta segments and 13 reverse primers for TCR Jbeta segments was used in the multiplex PCR. The table was pulled from immuneACCESS by TCRdb, which kept in-frame rearrangements only. Such tables lose some clones; where checked, under half of the loss comes from unresolved V genes, and the rest has no known cause. Here the sample has around 110,000 clones; roughly 74% occur a single time. Of the sample, roughly 2.5% is held by the ten largest clones. The sequenced sample consisted of PBMCs. The receptors stem from a man in his forties in good health and CMV-seronegative.

The chain recombines TRBV7-2 with TRBJ1-1, with 9 bases fitting TRBD1. Looked up from germline, CDR1 is SGHTA and CDR2 is FQGNSA. Unmatched junction bases numbered 7, after V lost 4 bases and J lost 4 bases. The CDR3 has 15 residues. This chain's CDR3 is CASSSSPGQGTEAFF. The CDR3 nucleotides are TGTGCCAGCAGCTCCTCCCCGGGACAGGGCACTGAAGCTTTCTTT.

V and J are TRBV19 and TRBJ2-3, with a tentative D call TRBD1 (5 bases). Germline V gene sequence: CDR1 LNHDA, CDR2 SQIVND (reference sequence). CDR3 size: 14 residues. Trimming took 5 bases from V and 1 from J, leaving 10 bases between them. The CDR3 DNA is TGTGCCAGTAGTTTACAGGTCGGCACAGATACGCAGTATTTT. This gives the protein CASSLQVGTDTQYF.

J is TRBJ1-2 and V is TRBV29-1, with D hard to call. The CDR3 has 18 amino acids. The germline V gene has CDR1 SQVTM and CDR2 ANQGSEA. The ends were cut back, 0 bases at V and 2 bases at J, with 22 bases in the middle. As DNA, the CDR3 is TGCAGCGTTGAAGATCTTTACCCTAACTGGGCCTTAAACTATGGCTACACCTTC. Protein sequence: CSVEDLYPNWALNYGYTF. The whole variable domain, filled in from reference TRBV29-1 and TRBJ1-2, reads SAVISQKPSRDICQRGTSLTIQCQVDSQVTMMFWYRQQPGQSLTLIATANQGSEATYESGFVIDKFPISRPNLTFSTLTVSNMSPEDSSIYLCSVEDLYPNWALNYGYTFGSGTRLTVV.

The V and J genes are TRBV6-5 and TRBJ2-7; D may be TRBD1 (5 bases). This CDR3 comprises 12 residues. V shed 5 bases and J shed 4 bases, with 9 bases lying between them. The germline V gene encodes CDR1 MNHEY and CDR2 SVGAGI. In DNA, the CDR3 is TGTGCCAGCAGTAGTCAGGGATACGAGCAGTACTTC. Amino acid sequence: CASSSQGYEQYF.

CDR3 region: CASSLAGTKGETQYF. CDR3 in DNA: TGTGCCAGCAGCTTAGCGGGGACTAAGGGAGAGACCCAGTACTTC. V and J are TRBV11-2 and TRBJ2-5, with 7 bases identical to TRBD2. This CDR3 has 15 amino acids. V was pared by 1 base and J by 4 bases, with 6 bases of the junction left unmatched. CDR1 is SGHAT and CDR2 is FQNNGV in the germline V gene.

The chain joins TRBV15 to TRBJ2-7; D might be TRBD1 (5 bases). Germline CDR1 reads LNHNV; CDR2 reads YYDKDF (reference sequence). Trimming removed 0 bases at V and 5 bases at J, with 17 bases between. This CDR3 region has 16 residues. This CDR3 reads CATSRDSDIRVNEQYF. As DNA, the CDR3 is TGTGCCACCAGCAGAGATTCGGACATCCGGGTAAACGAGCAGTACTTC.

The genes are TRBV9 and TRBJ2-5; 10 bases fit TRBD2. After removal of 2 bases from V and 4 bases from J, the junction contained 5 bases not matched to a gene. Germline V lookup: CDR1 SGDLS, CDR2 YYNGEE. This CDR3 spans 15 amino acids. This chain's CDR3 is CASSVRAGGRETQYF. Written as DNA, the CDR3 is TGTGCCAGCAGCGTTCGAGCGGGAGGGCGAGAGACCCAGTACTTC.

The rearrangement uses TRBV5-4 and TRBJ2-2, with a weak D call TRBD1 (5 bases). Trimming removed 3 bases at V and 6 bases at J, with 21 bases between. The CDR3 consists of 17 residues. The germline CDR1 and CDR2 sequences are SGHNT and YYREEE (reference sequence). The DNA for the CDR3 is TGTGCCAGCAGCTCCGGAAGGTTAGGGGCGCGTCCCGGGGAGCTGTTTTTT. Its translation is CASSSGRLGARPGELFF.

The chain employs TRBV5-1 and TRBJ2-6, with D hard to call. The V and J ends lost 1 base and 0 bases respectively, with 5 bases between them. In germline, CDR1 is SGHRS, CDR2 YFSETQ. The CDR3 is 15 amino acids. CDR3 region: CASSLFSSGANVLTF. The CDR3 DNA is TGCGCCAGCAGCTTGTTCTCCTCTGGGGCCAACGTCCTGACTTTC.

V is TRBV5-1 and J is TRBJ1-2, with unresolved D. Germline V gene data show CDR1 as SGHRS and CDR2 as YFSETQ. The ends were cut back, 0 bases at V and 2 bases at J, with 8 bases in the middle. The CDR3 runs 14 residues. The CDR3 region has the DNA TGCGCCAGCAGCTTGGAGGCAGCGAACTATGGCTACACCTTC. It translates to CASSLEAANYGYTF.

There are a few counts of this clone. This sequence joins TRBV5-1 and TRBJ2-7; TRBD2 agrees at 10 bases. Germline trimming cut 2 bases from V and 1 base from J; bases unmatched to any gene: 9. This CDR3 has 17 residues. CDR1 and CDR2 (germline): SGHRS, YFSETQ. CDR3 loop: CASSFQSGGAGSYEQYF. DNA of the CDR3: TGCGCCAGCAGCTTTCAAAGCGGGGGGGCCGGGTCCTACGAGCAGTACTTC.

The V call is TRBV20-1, the J call TRBJ2-2; D is unclear. Trimming took 3 bases from V and 6 from J, leaving 5 bases between them. Germline V CDR1 and CDR2: DFQATT, SNEGSKA (reference sequence). The CDR3 extends over 11 amino acids. CDR3 in DNA: TGCAGTGCTAGGGGCGCCGGGGAGCTGTTTTTT. Protein product: CSARGAGELFF.

This rearrangement joins TRBV9 to TRBJ1-1; weak D call: TRBD1 (5 bases). CDR3 size: 15 residues. V was clipped by 0 bases and J by 3 bases, with 12 bases between them. Germline V lookup: CDR1 SGDLS, CDR2 YYNGEE. The chain's CDR3 is CASSVDGGTYTEAFF. CDR3 sequence (DNA): TGTGCCAGCAGCGTAGATGGAGGGACTTACACTGAAGCTTTCTTT.

V usage is TRBV9 and J usage is TRBJ2-3, with TRBD2 matching 9 bases. CDR3 length: 16 amino acids. Germline values: CDR1 SGDLS, CDR2 YYNGEE. Germline trimming cut 4 bases from V and 2 bases from J; bases unmatched to any gene: 8. CDR3 loop: CASSPSSGGSTDTQYF. CDR3 nucleotides: TGTGCCAGCAGCCCGAGTAGCGGGGGATCCACAGATACGCAGTATTTT.

The chain joins TRBV6-5 to TRBJ1-1; D perhaps matches TRBD1 (6 bases). This CDR3 is built from 15 residues. Deletions cut 2 bases from V and 2 bases from J, with 12 bases between. CDR1 and CDR2 (germline): MNHEY, SVGAGI. In DNA form, the CDR3 reads TGTGCCAGCAGTTACCAGGCAGGGGCAAACACTGAAGCTTTCTTT. This codes for CASSYQAGANTEAFF.

This clone is classed as medium-sized (0.01 to 0.1%). The chain employs TRBV6-4 and TRBJ2-2; D is unresolved. This CDR3 contains 13 residues. Germline V gives CDR1 MRHNA, CDR2 SNTAGT. V was trimmed by 4 bases and J by 1 base, leaving 4 bases between them. CDR3 sequence: CASSAGNTGELFF. CDR3 bases: TGTGCCAGCAGTGCAGGGAACACCGGGGAGCTGTTTTTT.

The rearrangement joins TRBV19 to TRBJ1-1, with unresolved D. The CDR3 consists of 12 residues. V lost 5 bases and J lost 1, with 5 bases in between. Germline loops: CDR1 LNHDA, CDR2 SQIVND (reference sequence). The CDR3 coding sequence is TGTGCCAGTAGTGAGGGGAACACTGAAGCTTTCTTT. As protein: CASSEGNTEAFF.